This T cell receptor (beta chain) was found in a study of control samples from healthy donors and cancer patients. The assay was immunoSEQ multiplex PCR, and TCRdb's table has in-frame clones only and misses some. The table has about 76,000 clones, about nine tenths seen once. J lost 8 bases, V lost 4 bases, and 6 bases had no gene match. The CDR3 extends over 15 amino acids. CDR1 SGDLS and CDR2 YYNGEE come from the germline V gene. In its sample, this clone was seen once. The origin of this receptor is a woman aged 45-65 years with colorectal cancer. The specimen sequenced was PBMCs. V is TRBV9 and J is TRBJ1-6; TRBD1 aligns across 10 bases. DNA for the CDR3: TGTGCCAGCAGCCTGACCGGGACAGGGGATTCACCCCTCCACTTT. Residues: CASSLTGTGDSPLHF.